This T cell receptor (beta chain) was recorded in a study of cytomegalovirus exposure and HLA in healthy donors. At the level of the study: Sequencing of some 190 million T cells in an earlier analysis found about 120 million unique TCR beta sequences.

Vbeta (60) and Jbeta (13) primers were used in the PCR. Assay: immunoSEQ multiplex PCR; the TCRdb copy retains only in-frame clones and omits some. This table has approximately 140,000 clones, 79% appearing once. The ends were cut back, 8 bases at V and 9 bases at J, with 16 bases in the middle. CDR1 and CDR2 from the germline V gene are SNHLY and FYNNEI. The CDR3 totals 12 residues. This clone appeared once. Sequencing input: PBMCs. The gene calls are TRBV2 and TRBJ2-5; no clear D gene. This TCR derives from a woman in her 40s in good health and CMV-seropositive. CDR3 sequence: CASAPYLIAQYF. For the CDR3, the DNA is TGTGCCAGCGCCCCTTATCTAATTGCCCAGTACTTC.